Sequencing of this T cell receptor (beta chain) was carried out in a study of identical twins. General observations from the study: Its conclusions, products of cross-sectional statistical analysis, did not come from following the same donors.

With respect to this clonotype: Antigen unknown.

V shed 4 bases and J 3 bases; nucleotides not matched to a gene: 6. Germline assignment: CDR1 KGHDR and CDR2 SFDVKD. CDR3 length equals 15 residues. Healthy Caucasians provided all donations. A universal primer site came from template switching; cDNA carried unique molecular identifiers. TCRdb re-analysed the 5' RACE reads in MiXCR, keeping a single row per CDR3 protein. The sample includes 1.5 million to 2 million distinct CDR3 sequences, more than 30% of them seen just once. The sequenced material came from cord blood. The sequence derives from a newborn girl in good health. The genes are TRBV24-1 and TRBJ2-5, with TRBD2 matching over 8 bases. As DNA, the CDR3 is TGTGCCACCAGTGACGGGGGGGCCAACGAAGAGACCCAGTACTTC. Amino acids: CATSDGGANEETQYF.